This passage covers 26 T cell receptor beta chains from one sample sequenced in a study of T cell changes during pregnancy in multiple sclerosis. TCRdb's table, derived via immunoSEQ multiplex PCR, lists solely in-frame clones and lacks some. The repertoire holds around 100,000 clones, with 91% as singletons. This specimen was peripheral blood, taken in the second trimester of pregnancy. Receptor source: a female donor with multiple sclerosis, enrolled in a pregnancy study.

The chain links TRBV5-8 to TRBJ2-7, with a weak D call TRBD1 (6 bases). CDR3 length: 15 residues. The ends were cut back, 2 bases at V and 0 bases at J, with 12 bases in the middle. Germline CDR1 reads SGHTS; CDR2 reads YDEGEE. The CDR3, as DNA: TGTGCCAGCAGCTTTTCCTACAGGGCCTCCTACGAGCAGTACTTC. Its protein product is CASSFSYRASYEQYF.

The rearrangement links TRBV5-1 to TRBJ2-3; 13 nucleotides line up with TRBD2. The CDR3 is made up of 17 amino acids. V lost 3 bases and J lost 0; bases outside the gene matches: 4. Germline CDR1 and CDR2: SGHRS and YFSETQ. The CDR3 sequence is CASSSTSGRASTDTQYF. Here the CDR3 DNA reads TGCGCCAGCAGCTCTACTAGCGGGAGGGCCAGCACAGATACGCAGTATTTT.

As DNA, the CDR3 is TGTGCCAGTAGTAGCGGACAGGGTCGGACTGGAGAGACCCAGTACTTC. Translated, it gives CASSSGQGRTGETQYF. The chain employs TRBV19 and TRBJ2-5; 8 bases map to TRBD1. CDR1 and CDR2 from the germline V gene are LNHDA and SQIVND (reference sequence). V gave up 4 bases and J gave up 4 bases; unmatched junction bases: 11. The CDR3 runs to 16 residues.

Comment on this clone: The sample carries other DNA sequences with the same CDR3. The J gene is TRBJ2-1, the V gene TRBV4-1, with TRBD2 matching 7 bases. Germline CDR1 and CDR2: MGHRA and YSYEKL. CDR3 size: 16 residues. V lost 0 bases and J lost 5; bases outside the gene matches: 7. This CDR3 reads CASSQETSGTNNEQFF. In DNA, the CDR3 is TGCGCCAGCAGCCAAGAAACCAGCGGGACTAACAATGAGCAGTTCTTC.

V is TRBV5-1 and J is TRBJ2-1, with a tentative D call TRBD1 (6 bases). The germline V gene encodes CDR1 SGHRS and CDR2 YFSETQ. This CDR3 contains 14 residues. V lost 10 bases and J lost 2, with 16 bases in between. This chain's CDR3 is CASRDIYTYNEQFF. For the CDR3, the DNA is TGCGCCTCCCGGGACATCTATACCTACAATGAGCAGTTCTTC.

This chain connects TRBV5-1 to TRBJ2-1; TRBD2 is a possible D gene (6 bases). The V end was cut by 1 base, the J end by 5 bases, with 10 bases between. In germline, CDR1 is SGHRS, CDR2 YFSETQ. This CDR3 spans 14 amino acids. The CDR3 sequence: CASSLNSGHNEQFF. CDR3 coding DNA: TGCGCCAGCAGCTTGAACAGCGGGCACAATGAGCAGTTCTTC.

The CDR3 DNA reads as TGCAGCGACTACCCCGGGACAGAGGATGGTGGCTACACCTTC. Protein product: CSDYPGTEDGGYTF. The chain carries TRBV29-1 and TRBJ1-2; TRBD1 matches 7 bases. The J segment lost 7 bases and the V segment lost 7 bases, leaving 15 bases of the junction unmatched. The CDR3 spans 14 residues. Germline V CDR1 and CDR2: SQVTM, ANQGSEA. The whole variable domain, filled in from reference TRBV29-1 and TRBJ1-2, reads SAVISQKPSRDICQRGTSLTIQCQVDSQVTMMFWYRQQPGQSLTLIATANQGSEATYESGFVIDKFPISRPNLTFSTLTVSNMSPEDSSIYLCSDYPGTEDGGYTFGSGTRLTVV.

The rearrangement joins TRBV28 to TRBJ1-5; the D gene is possibly TRBD1 (6 bases). This CDR3 is built from 18 residues. The V and J ends lost 9 bases and 0 bases respectively, with 24 bases between them. Germline-derived CDR1 and CDR2 are MDHEN and SYDVKM. CDR3 nucleotides: TGTGCCAGTCGGCTCCGGGACACTGGAACTTTTAGCAATCAGCCCCAGCATTTT. Translated, it gives CASRLRDTGTFSNQPQHF.

This CDR3 is CASSGRGQRGAYEQYF. DNA for the CDR3: TGTGCCAGCAGTGGCCGGGGACAGCGTGGGGCTTACGAGCAGTACTTC. The rearrangement links TRBV6-1 to TRBJ2-7; 7 positions match TRBD1. Germline V CDR1 and CDR2: MNHNS, SASEGT. The CDR3 totals 16 residues. After removal of 4 bases from V and 4 bases from J, the junction contained 13 bases not matched to a gene.

The chain recombines TRBV18 with TRBJ1-4; D might be TRBD1 (6 bases). Germline lookup yields CDR1 KGHSH and CDR2 LQKENI. V lost 3 bases and J lost 8, with 13 bases in between. The CDR3 is made up of 14 amino acids. CDR3 sequence: CASSPTTGPEKLFF. The CDR3 bases are TGTGCCAGCTCACCTACAACAGGGCCCGAAAAACTGTTTTTT.

This clone turned up a few times. This chain uses TRBV19 with TRBJ1-1; 11 nucleotides align to TRBD1. This CDR3 has 15 residues. Germline V gene sequence: CDR1 LNHDA, CDR2 SQIVND (reference sequence). V shed 8 bases and J 5 bases; nucleotides not matched to a gene: 10. CDR3 protein: CASRLGTGGKTEAFF. CDR3 nucleotide sequence: TGTGCCAGTCGCCTCGGGACAGGGGGAAAGACTGAAGCTTTCTTT.

This rearrangement joins TRBV5-1 to TRBJ1-2; 10 bases match TRBD1. This CDR3 region has 15 residues. Per germline, CDR1 SGHRS and CDR2 YFSETQ. The junction had 7 bases not matched to a gene; V was cut back by 4 bases and J by 4 bases. CDR3 amino acids: CASSVRQGAPYGYTF. The DNA of the CDR3 is TGCGCCAGCAGCGTTCGACAGGGGGCACCCTATGGCTACACCTTC.

The V gene is TRBV28, the J gene TRBJ2-7, with D unclear. There are 15 residues in the CDR3. V was pared by 2 bases and J by 4 bases, with 15 bases between. Looked up from germline, CDR1 is MDHEN and CDR2 is SYDVKM. The CDR3: CASSLLDLNLYEQYF. In nucleotides, the CDR3 is TGTGCCAGCAGTTTACTAGACTTGAACCTTTACGAGCAGTACTTC.

The chain links TRBV27 to TRBJ1-2; 8 bases align to TRBD1. The CDR3 loop spans 13 amino acids. Germline loops: CDR1 MNHEY, CDR2 SMNVEV (reference sequence). Trimming cost V 3 bases and J 3 bases; bases outside gene matches: 0. CDR3 coding DNA: TGTGCCAGCAGTTTGACAGGGGACTATGGCTACACCTTC. Translation gives CASSLTGDYGYTF.

The chain recombines TRBV10-3 with TRBJ2-1; 7 nucleotides line up with TRBD2. V gave up 11 bases and J gave up 7 bases; unmatched junction bases: 5. The CDR3 runs 11 residues. CDR1 and CDR2 from the germline V gene are ENHRY and SYGVKD. For the CDR3, the DNA is TGTGCCTCCGGGCGGGGGAATGAGCAGTTCTTC. Its protein product is CASGRGNEQFF.

The chain links TRBV29-1 to TRBJ2-2; TRBD1 matches 8 bases. The V gene end was trimmed by 3 bases and the J gene end by 5 bases; junction bases not matched to a gene: 5. The germline V gene has CDR1 SQVTM and CDR2 ANQGSEA. The CDR3 spans 14 residues. The CDR3 nucleotides are TGCAGCGTTGATCCGGGACAGGCTACCGGGGAGCTGTTTTTT. As protein: CSVDPGQATGELFF.

The chain carries TRBV27 and TRBJ2-7; 7 bases are a match to TRBD2. From germline, CDR1 is MNHEY and CDR2 SMNVEV (reference sequence). The CDR3 extends over 14 amino acids. The trim removed 3 bases at V and 0 bases at J, leaving 2 bases unmatched. The CDR3 protein is CASSFGGGSYEQYF. Here the CDR3 DNA reads TGTGCCAGCAGTTTTGGCGGGGGCTCCTACGAGCAGTACTTC.

CDR3 loop: CASSPGFNNEQFF. CDR3 sequence (DNA): TGTGCCAGCAGCCCGGGATTCAACAATGAGCAGTTCTTC. The chain carries TRBV7-2 and TRBJ2-1, with D possibly being TRBD2 (5 bases). The V end lost 5 bases, the J end lost 5 bases, and 10 bases lay between the germline ends. This CDR3 contains 13 residues. CDR1 is SGHTA, CDR2 FQGNSA, per germline.

This chain links TRBV29-1 with TRBJ2-7; 9 bases are shared with TRBD2. Trimming cost V 7 bases and J 7 bases; bases outside gene matches: 29. Germline V lookup: CDR1 SQVTM, CDR2 ANQGSEA. This CDR3 spans 19 amino acids. Written as DNA, the CDR3 is TGCAGCGGGGGGGCCCCCAACGGGGGCGGGAGGGCCGGGGGTGGAGAGCAGTACTTC. As protein: CSGGAPNGGGRAGGGEQYF.

V is TRBV5-4 and J is TRBJ2-2, with 7 bases lining up with TRBD1. V lost 7 bases, J lost 4 bases, and 4 bases stayed unmatched. The CDR3 consists of 13 residues. The germline gives CDR1 SGHNT, CDR2 YYREEE (reference sequence). The CDR3 here is CASGDSGTGELFF. CDR3 nucleotide sequence: TGTGCCAGCGGGGACAGTGGCACCGGGGAGCTGTTTTTT.

CDR3 protein: CASNGNPKNNEKLFF. In nucleotides, the CDR3 is TGTGCCAGCAACGGGAACCCCAAAAATAATGAAAAACTGTTTTTT. The chain uses TRBV6-1 and TRBJ1-4; D ambiguous. The V end was cut by 7 bases, the J end by 4 bases, with 16 bases between. CDR3 length: 15 residues. CDR1 and CDR2 from the germline V gene are MNHNS and SASEGT.

The genes are TRBV27 and TRBJ2-1; 7 bases match TRBD2. The germline V gene has CDR1 MNHEY and CDR2 SMNVEV (reference sequence). The CDR3 length is 15 residues. The V gene end was trimmed by 4 bases and the J gene end by 4 bases; junction bases not matched to a gene: 7. The CDR3, as DNA: TGTGCCAGCAGTTACGGCGGGAGAAATTACAATGAGCAGTTCTTC. Residues: CASSYGGRNYNEQFF.

The chain carries TRBV5-4 and TRBJ2-7, with 8 bases that match TRBD1. Germline V lookup: CDR1 SGHNT, CDR2 YYREEE (reference sequence). The CDR3 length is 15 residues. V dropped 4 bases and J dropped 3; count of bases not matched to a gene: 9. CDR3 DNA: TGTGCCAGCAGCAGGGGGACAGGAGGCGACTACGAGCAGTACTTC. As protein: CASSRGTGGDYEQYF. Full variable domain (outside the CDR3, taken from reference TRBV5-4 and TRBJ2-7): ETGVTQSPTHLIKTRGQQVTLRCSSQSGHNTVSWYQQALGQGPQFIFQYYREEENGRGNFPPRFSGLQFPNYSSELNVNALELDDSALYLCASSRGTGGDYEQYFGPGTRLTVT.

V and J are TRBV4-2 and TRBJ2-7; 7 bases fit TRBD2. The germline V gene has CDR1 LGHNA and CDR2 YNFKEQ. V shed 3 bases and J 5 bases; nucleotides not matched to a gene: 13. This CDR3 comprises 16 residues. CDR3 bases: TGTGCCAGCAGCCAGACAGCCTACCCGACTAGCAACGAGCAGTACTTC. Its translation is CASSQTAYPTSNEQYF.

The V and J genes are TRBV6-6 and TRBJ1-1; D is unresolved. Germline V gene lookup returns CDR1 MNHNY and CDR2 SVGAGI (reference sequence). This CDR3 contains 14 residues. V shed 2 bases and J shed 1 base, with 8 bases lying between them. This CDR3 is CASSYQNRNTEAFF. The CDR3 region has the DNA TGTGCCAGCAGTTACCAAAACAGGAACACTGAAGCTTTCTTT.

V usage is TRBV6-8 and J usage is TRBJ1-5; 11 nucleotides line up with TRBD1. The CDR3 runs to 19 residues. The V and J ends lost 2 bases and 2 bases, in that order; junction bases with no gene match: 11. In germline, CDR1 is MNHGY, CDR2 SAAAGT. The chain's CDR3 is CASSYGDRGRLWGNQPQHF. Written as DNA, the CDR3 is TGTGCCAGCAGTTACGGGGACAGGGGGAGACTATGGGGCAATCAGCCCCAGCATTTT.